This T cell receptor beta chain was captured in a study of OX40 agonist ivuxolimab in advanced cancers. Across the study: Prior anti-PD-1, anti-PD-L1 or anti-CTLA-4 therapy did not bar entry, and around 39% had some.

V lost 4 bases to trimming and J lost 6 bases, with 12 bases between them. Germline V lookup: CDR1 SEHNR, CDR2 FQNEAQ (reference sequence). The CDR3 totals 14 residues. Data came from immunoSEQ multiplex PCR; TCRdb stores just in-frame clones and leaves some out. The table records about 41,000 clones, about nine tenths of them present only once. Sequencing was performed on CD4+ or CD8+ T cells sorted from blood, taken in a trial of the OX40 agonist ivuxolimab. The rearrangement joins TRBV7-9 to TRBJ2-2, with D possibly being TRBD2 (6 bases). This receptor was identified in an adult with an advanced solid tumor such as melanoma, head and neck, liver or kidney cancer. The CDR3 reads CASSWRVAAGELFF. CDR3 bases: TGTGCCAGCAGCTGGAGGGTAGCCGCCGGGGAGCTGTTTTTT.